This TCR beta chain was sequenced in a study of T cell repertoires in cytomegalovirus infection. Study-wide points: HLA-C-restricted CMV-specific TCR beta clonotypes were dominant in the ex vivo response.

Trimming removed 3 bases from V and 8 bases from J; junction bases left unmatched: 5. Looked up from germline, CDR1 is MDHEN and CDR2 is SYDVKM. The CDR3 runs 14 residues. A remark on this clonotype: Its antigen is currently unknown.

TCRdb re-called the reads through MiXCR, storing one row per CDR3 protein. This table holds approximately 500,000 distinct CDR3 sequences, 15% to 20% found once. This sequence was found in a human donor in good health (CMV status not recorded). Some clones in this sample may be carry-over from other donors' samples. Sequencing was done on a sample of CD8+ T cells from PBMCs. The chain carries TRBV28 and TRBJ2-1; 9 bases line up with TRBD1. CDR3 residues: CASSFRDRDDEQFF. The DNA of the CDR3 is TGTGCCAGCAGTTTCCGGGACAGGGACGATGAGCAGTTCTTC.